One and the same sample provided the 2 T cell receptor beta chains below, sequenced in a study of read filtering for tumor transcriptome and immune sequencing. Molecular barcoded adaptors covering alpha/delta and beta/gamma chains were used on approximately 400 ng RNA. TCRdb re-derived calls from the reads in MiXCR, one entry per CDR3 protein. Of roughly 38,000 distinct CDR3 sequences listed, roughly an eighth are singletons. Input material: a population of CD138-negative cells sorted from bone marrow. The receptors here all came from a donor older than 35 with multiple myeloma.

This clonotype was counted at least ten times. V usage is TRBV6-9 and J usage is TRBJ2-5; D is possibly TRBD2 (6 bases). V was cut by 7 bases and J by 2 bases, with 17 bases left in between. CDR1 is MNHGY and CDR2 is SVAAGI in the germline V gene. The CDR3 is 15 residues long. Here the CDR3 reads CASKLWKEGQETQYF. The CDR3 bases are TGTGCCAGCAAGTTGTGGAAGGAGGGACAAGAGACCCAGTACTTC.

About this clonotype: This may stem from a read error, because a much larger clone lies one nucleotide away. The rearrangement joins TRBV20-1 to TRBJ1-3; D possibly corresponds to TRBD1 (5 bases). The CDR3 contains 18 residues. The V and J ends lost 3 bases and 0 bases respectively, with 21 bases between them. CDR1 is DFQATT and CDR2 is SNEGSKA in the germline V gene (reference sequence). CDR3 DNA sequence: TGCAGTGCTAGTGATCCCCGGGACCAATTCCTCTCTGGAAACACCATATATTTT. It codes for CSASDPRDQFLSGNTIYF.